One sample yielded the 20 T cell receptor beta chains listed below, sequenced in a study of shared clonotypes between healthy human individuals. Clones were read by immunoSEQ multiplex PCR, and TCRdb kept only the in-frame ones, dropping some. This sample has around 990,000 clones, with 60% to 80% found just once. Sequenced: memory CD4+ T cells from PBMCs. Described subset: CD45RA-negative fraction. These receptors were collected from a man in his late teens or twenties in good health. Some clones in this sample may be carry-over from other donors' samples.

The chain combines TRBV6-1 with TRBJ2-6, with D unclear. The CDR3 length is 13 residues. V was shortened by 5 bases and J by 2 bases, with 4 bases between the two germline ends. Germline V lookup: CDR1 MNHNS, CDR2 SASEGT. The CDR3 DNA reads TGTGCCAGCAGTTGGACTGGGGCCAACGTCCTGACTTTC. Protein product: CASSWTGANVLTF.

The chain combines TRBV7-8 with TRBJ2-3; D possibly corresponds to TRBD2 (6 bases). V gave up 2 bases and J gave up 2 bases, with 11 bases separating them. Looked up from germline, CDR1 is SGHVS and CDR2 is FQNEAQ. The CDR3 length is 15 residues. CDR3 in DNA: TGTGCCAGCAGCTTACAGCGGACTAACACAGATACGCAGTATTTT. Translation: CASSLQRTNTDTQYF.

V gene TRBV7-9 combines with J gene TRBJ2-1; maybe TRBD1 (7 bases). Trimming shortened V by 7 bases and J by 8 bases, and 12 bases separated the two germline ends. CDR1 and CDR2 (germline): SEHNR, FQNEAQ (reference sequence). The CDR3 covers 12 residues. This chain's CDR3 is CASTSGGYEQFF. DNA for the CDR3: TGTGCCAGCACCTCAGGGGGGTATGAGCAGTTCTTC.

This sequence joins TRBV5-6 and TRBJ2-2, with D hard to call. CDR3 length equals 15 residues. Per germline, CDR1 SGHDT and CDR2 YYEEEE. Deletions cut 2 bases from V and 6 bases from J, with 14 bases between. The DNA for the CDR3 is TGTGCCAGCAGCTTCCAGACCCGGTCCGCCGGGGAGCTGTTTTTT. Its translation: CASSFQTRSAGELFF. The whole variable domain, remainder taken from reference TRBV5-6 and TRBJ2-2, is DAGVTQSPTHLIKTRGQQVTLRCSPKSGHDTVSWYQQALGQGPQFIFQYYEEEERQRGNFPDRFSGHQFPNYSSELNVNALLLGDSALYLCASSFQTRSAGELFFGEGSRLTVL.

The genes are TRBV11-1 and TRBJ2-3, with 9 bases aligning to TRBD2. Unmatched junction bases numbered 11, after V lost 6 bases and J lost 4 bases. This CDR3 is 16 amino acids long. Germline V gene sequence: CDR1 SGHAT, CDR2 FQDESV (reference sequence). CDR3 sequence reads: CASRSGGRARADTQYF. CDR3 DNA: TGTGCCAGCAGATCTGGCGGGAGGGCCAGGGCAGATACGCAGTATTTT.

V gene TRBV6-1 combines with J gene TRBJ2-1; possibly TRBD1 or TRBD2 for D (5 bases each). Trimming pared 4 bases from V and 11 bases from J, leaving 15 bases between. The germline V gene has CDR1 MNHNS and CDR2 SASEGT. There are 13 residues in the CDR3. CDR3 DNA sequence: TGTGCCAGCAGTGGGGGTAGAGGGGAAAAGCAGTTCTTC. Encoded protein: CASSGGRGEKQFF.

This clone was detected once. This rearrangement joins TRBV19 to TRBJ1-5; D not certain. Germline CDR1 LNHDA, CDR2 SQIVND (reference sequence). This CDR3 is built from 16 residues. V shed 4 bases and J shed 3 bases, with 16 bases lying between them. DNA for the CDR3: TGTGCCAGTAGTAAGGCAGATGGAGCTTCCAATCAGCCCCAGCATTTT. It codes for CASSKADGASNQPQHF.

This clone came up once. The V call is TRBV11-2, the J call TRBJ2-3; D is possibly TRBD2 (5 bases). The V and J ends lost 1 base and 4 bases respectively, with 9 bases between them. The V gene's germline CDR1 is SGHAT and CDR2 FQNNGV. The CDR3 is 14 residues long. This CDR3 is CASSLVSVADTQYF. For the CDR3, the DNA is TGTGCCAGCAGCTTAGTTAGCGTGGCAGATACGCAGTATTTT.

The chain carries TRBV7-2 and TRBJ1-1; D not resolved. Germline values: CDR1 SGHTA, CDR2 FQGNSA. There are 12 residues in the CDR3. With 2 bases removed from V and 4 bases from J, the gap between germline ends came to 5 bases. The CDR3 reads CASSLLGTEAFF. The CDR3 nucleotides are TGTGCCAGCAGCTTATTAGGCACTGAAGCTTTCTTT.

This sequence joins TRBV28 and TRBJ2-7; D is ambiguous. Trimming removed 5 bases from V and 5 bases from J, with 19 bases in between. CDR3 size: 15 residues. Germline lookup yields CDR1 MDHEN and CDR2 SYDVKM. CDR3: CASSTPRKGQDEQYF. The CDR3 DNA sequence: TGTGCCAGCAGTACGCCTCGGAAGGGCCAGGACGAGCAGTACTTC.

Many counts were recorded for this clone. Other DNA sequences from this sample encode an identical CDR3 as well. The chain employs TRBV4-3 and TRBJ1-2; tentative D call: TRBD1 (5 bases). This CDR3 is built from 17 residues. CDR1 LGHNA and CDR2 YSLEER come from the germline V gene. The V and J ends lost 3 bases and 5 bases respectively, with 22 bases between them. CDR3 DNA: TGCGCCAGCAGCCACATCCCGACGGGGGTCATGGGGTATGGCTACACCTTC. Translating gives CASSHIPTGVMGYGYTF.

This clone appeared once. The gene calls are TRBV7-2 and TRBJ2-7; 8 bases line up with TRBD2. The CDR3 loop spans 16 amino acids. Trimming cost V 5 bases and J 0 bases; bases outside gene matches: 9. Germline loops: CDR1 SGHTA, CDR2 FQGNSA. CDR3 region: CASSLRVGTSSYEQYF. The CDR3 DNA is TGTGCCAGCAGCCTACGTGTCGGGACTAGCTCCTACGAGCAGTACTTC.

The V call is TRBV18, the J call TRBJ2-5; TRBD1 agrees at 7 bases. Germline V gene data show CDR1 as KGHSH and CDR2 as LQKENI. J lost 2 bases, V lost 3 bases, and 6 bases had no gene match. This CDR3 comprises 15 residues. The CDR3 sequence is CASSPIGTVQETQYF. The CDR3 DNA reads as TGTGCCAGCTCACCGATTGGGACAGTACAAGAGACCCAGTACTTC.

This clone has just a few counts. V usage is TRBV4-3 and J usage is TRBJ1-1, with unresolved D. Looked up from germline, CDR1 is LGHNA and CDR2 is YSLEER. V lost 0 bases and J 8 bases, leaving 10 bases between the germline ends. CDR3 length: 13 amino acids. In DNA form, the CDR3 reads TGCGCCAGCAGCCAAGATTTCGGGCGGGAAGCTTTCTTT. As protein: CASSQDFGREAFF.

This chain links TRBV27 with TRBJ2-1, with no clear D. Deletions cut 0 bases from V and 2 bases from J, with 17 bases between. CDR3 size: 18 residues. Germline V gene lookup returns CDR1 MNHEY and CDR2 SMNVEV (reference sequence). CDR3 sequence (DNA): TGTGCCAGCAGTTTATCCATCCGATATGGGGTTACCTACAATGAGCAGTTCTTC. This sequence encodes CASSLSIRYGVTYNEQFF.

The CDR3 protein is CASSSQGGLDGEKLFF. DNA for the CDR3: TGTGCCAGCAGTTCCCAAGGGGGCCTTGACGGTGAAAAACTGTTTTTT. The V and J genes are TRBV28 and TRBJ1-4, with 7 bases that match TRBD1. V gave up 4 bases and J gave up 7 bases; unmatched junction bases: 12. CDR3 length equals 16 residues. CDR1 MDHEN and CDR2 SYDVKM come from the germline V gene.

The chain is built from TRBV5-1 and TRBJ2-2, with 12 bases fitting TRBD1. The junction had 9 bases not matched to a gene; V was cut back by 4 bases and J by 5 bases. Germline loops: CDR1 SGHRS, CDR2 YFSETQ. CDR3 length: 17 residues. The CDR3 sequence is CASSNRDRGRGTGELFF. DNA of the CDR3: TGCGCCAGCAGCAACCGGGACAGGGGGCGAGGGACCGGGGAGCTGTTTTTT.

The J gene is TRBJ2-7, the V gene TRBV7-2; D is undetermined. From germline, CDR1 is SGHTA and CDR2 FQGNSA. Deletions cut 0 bases from V and 3 bases from J, with 12 bases between. The CDR3 contains 15 residues. CDR3 in amino acids: CASSLAVGGIYEQYF. The DNA of the CDR3 is TGTGCCAGCAGCTTAGCAGTTGGTGGAATCTACGAGCAGTACTTC.

This chain connects TRBV7-6 to TRBJ2-5, with 7 bases that match TRBD1. The J call may be mistaken, given a closer DNA end match to TRBJ2-7. Germline CDR1 and CDR2: SGHVS and FNYEAQ. This CDR3 has 15 amino acids. The CDR3 nucleotides read TGTGCCAGCAGCTTAATGACAGGGACACCCTACGAGCAGTACTTC. Amino acid sequence: CASSLMTGTPYEQYF.

This clone has a single count. This CDR3 reads CASSLSSFSGNTIYF. In DNA form, the CDR3 reads TGTGCCAGCAGCCTTAGTTCGTTTTCTGGAAACACCATATATTTT. The chain links TRBV5-7 to TRBJ1-3; no definite D call. TRBV5-7 is known as an ORF, though its function is uncertain. The CDR3 is 15 amino acids. The V end lost 4 bases, the J end lost 1 base, and 12 bases lay between the germline ends.